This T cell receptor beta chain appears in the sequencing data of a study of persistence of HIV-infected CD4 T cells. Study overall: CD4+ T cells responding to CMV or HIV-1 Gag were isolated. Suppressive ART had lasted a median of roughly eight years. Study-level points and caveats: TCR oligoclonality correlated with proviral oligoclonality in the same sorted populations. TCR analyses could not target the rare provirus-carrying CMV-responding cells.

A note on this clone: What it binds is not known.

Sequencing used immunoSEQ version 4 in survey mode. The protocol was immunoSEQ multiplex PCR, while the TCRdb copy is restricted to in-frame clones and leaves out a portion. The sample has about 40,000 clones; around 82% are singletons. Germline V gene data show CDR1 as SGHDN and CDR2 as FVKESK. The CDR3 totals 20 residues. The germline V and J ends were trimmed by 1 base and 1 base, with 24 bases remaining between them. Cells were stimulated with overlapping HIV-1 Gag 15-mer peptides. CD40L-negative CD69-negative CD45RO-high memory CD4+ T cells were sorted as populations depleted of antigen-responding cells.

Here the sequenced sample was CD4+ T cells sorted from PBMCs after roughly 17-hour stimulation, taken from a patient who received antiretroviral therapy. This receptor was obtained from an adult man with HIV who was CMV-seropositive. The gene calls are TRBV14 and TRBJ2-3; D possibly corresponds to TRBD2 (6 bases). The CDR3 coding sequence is TGTGCCAGCAGCCAAGCCCTGAGGAGCGGCGGGGTTTATGGCACAGATACGCAGTATTTT. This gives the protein CASSQALRSGGVYGTDTQYF. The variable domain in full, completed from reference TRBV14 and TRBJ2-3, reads EAGVTQFPSHSVIEKGQTVTLRCDPISGHDNLYWYRRVMGKEIKFLLHFVKESKQDESGMPNNRFLAERTGGTYSTLKVQPAELEDSGVYFCASSQALRSGGVYGTDTQYFGPGTRLTVL.